This paragraph covers one T cell receptor (beta chain) sequence. Its target is unknown. Time point noted: blood 2 weeks post-SBRT. Treatment of the sample: 15 Gy SBRT to primary tumor, nephrectomy 4 weeks later. Serial blood draws occurred at baseline and 2 and 4 weeks post-SBRT. Clear cell pathology was present in this patient's renal cell carcinoma. Produced via immunoSEQ multiplex PCR; TCRdb's table is partial and in-frame only. The data hold about 120,000 clones, with roughly four fifths observed a single time. CDR1 is SGHKS and CDR2 is YYEKEE in the germline V gene (reference sequence). CDR3 length: 15 amino acids. V was shortened by 4 bases and J by 0 bases, with 11 bases between the two germline ends. The sample comes from a study of radiation and T cells in renal cell carcinoma. Study-wide results and caveats: No pretreatment tumor biopsies were available for baseline clonotypes. In blood, top tumor clones expanded by 2 weeks, shrinking by 4.

The origin of this receptor is a woman aged 55 to 70 with renal cell carcinoma. The V call is TRBV5-5, the J call TRBJ1-5; D perhaps matches TRBD1 (6 bases). The source was blood, collected from a patient whose treatment included radiotherapy and nephrectomy. The CDR3 spells CASSAGQYSNQPQHF. In nucleotides, the CDR3 is TGTGCCAGCAGCGCAGGACAGTATAGCAATCAGCCCCAGCATTTT.